One and the same sample provided the 6 T cell receptor beta chains below, sequenced in a study of human T cells and chemical hapten exposure. MiXCR was run by TCRdb on the RACE reads, yielding one entry per CDR3 protein. Here the sample spans around 200,000 distinct CDR3 sequences, almost 30% being singletons. Described time point: pre-sensitization, week 0. Indicated treatment: therapeutic diphenylcyclopropenone sensitization with weekly scalp DPC. The sample in question was whole blood, obtained in connection with sensitization to the hapten diphenylcyclopropenone (DPC). The receptor set was obtained from a young woman with alopecia areata. Some clones in this sample may be carry-over from other donors' samples.

This sequence joins TRBV20-1 and TRBJ2-5, with 7 positions matching TRBD2. The V segment lost 5 bases and the J segment 3 bases; nucleotides outside the gene matches: 9. Germline CDR1 is DFQATT and CDR2 is SNEGSKA (reference sequence). The CDR3 is 14 residues long. The CDR3 region has the DNA TGCAGTGCTGGCTCGATCGGGGGGAAAGAGACCCAGTACTTC. It codes for CSAGSIGGKETQYF.

Only a few counts were recorded for this clonotype. The genes are TRBV7-8 and TRBJ2-1, with a weak D call TRBD2 (6 bases). Germline lookup yields CDR1 SGHVS and CDR2 FQNEAQ. The CDR3 sequence is 16 residues long. V was trimmed by 5 bases and J by 2 bases, leaving 16 bases between them. In DNA, the CDR3 is TGTGCCAGCAGCCCCGAACCTAGCGAGACCTACAATGAGCAGTTCTTC. This sequence encodes CASSPEPSETYNEQFF.

This clonotype has more than one count but fewer than ten. The V and J genes are TRBV29-1 and TRBJ2-7; 10 positions agree with TRBD1. This CDR3 region has 15 residues. Germline CDR1 and CDR2: SQVTM and ANQGSEA. With V trimmed by 4 bases and J by 1 base, 7 bases remained unmatched. CDR3 sequence: CSVVVGTGVSYEQYF. The DNA of the CDR3 is TGCAGCGTTGTCGTCGGGACAGGGGTATCCTACGAGCAGTACTTC.

The chain links TRBV11-3 to TRBJ2-3; D gene ambiguous. The CDR3 runs to 12 residues. The V and J ends lost 4 bases and 4 bases respectively, with 6 bases between them. Germline V lookup: CDR1 SGHNT, CDR2 YENEEA. The DNA for the CDR3 is TGTGCCAGCAGCTCCCTTTCAGATACGCAGTATTTT. This codes for CASSSLSDTQYF. The complete variable domain, with remaining parts taken from reference TRBV11-3 and TRBJ2-3, reads EAGVVQSPRYKIIEKKQPVAFWCNPISGHNTLYWYLQNLGQGPELLIRYENEEAVDDSQLPKDRFSAERLKGVDSTLKIQPAELGDSAVYLCASSSLSDTQYFGPGTRLTVL.

V is TRBV29-1 and J is TRBJ1-2; 8 bases match TRBD1. This CDR3 is 13 amino acids long. The germline CDR1 and CDR2 sequences are SQVTM and ANQGSEA. Trimming took 3 bases from V and 5 from J; bases not matched to a gene: 5. The CDR3 spells CSVEQGAGYGYTF. DNA of the CDR3: TGCAGCGTTGAGCAGGGGGCCGGATATGGCTACACCTTC.

This clonotype was recorded at least ten times. V is TRBV11-3 and J is TRBJ2-5; D unresolved. Germline-derived CDR1 and CDR2 are SGHNT and YENEEA. This CDR3 is 13 amino acids long. The V gene lost 3 bases and the J gene lost 1 base, with 6 bases spanning the gap. The CDR3 region is CASSFGPQETQYF. Written as DNA, the CDR3 is TGTGCCAGCAGCTTTGGGCCCCAAGAGACCCAGTACTTC.